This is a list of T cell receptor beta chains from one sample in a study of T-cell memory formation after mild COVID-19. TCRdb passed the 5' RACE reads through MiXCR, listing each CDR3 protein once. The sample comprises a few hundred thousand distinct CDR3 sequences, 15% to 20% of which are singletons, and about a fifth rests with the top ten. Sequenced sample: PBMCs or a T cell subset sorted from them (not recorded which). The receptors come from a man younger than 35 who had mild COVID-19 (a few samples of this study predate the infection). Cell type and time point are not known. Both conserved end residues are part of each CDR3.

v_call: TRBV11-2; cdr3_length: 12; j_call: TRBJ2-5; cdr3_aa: CASSWGVGTQYF
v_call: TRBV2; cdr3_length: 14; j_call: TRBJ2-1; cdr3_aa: CASSDGRGWDEQFF
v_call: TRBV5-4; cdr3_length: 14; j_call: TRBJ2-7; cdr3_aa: CASSLGGEPLEQYF
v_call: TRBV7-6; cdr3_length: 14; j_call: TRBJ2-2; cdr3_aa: CASSLTTDTGELFF
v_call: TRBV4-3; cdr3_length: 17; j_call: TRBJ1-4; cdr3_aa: CASSQDWTGESNEKLFF
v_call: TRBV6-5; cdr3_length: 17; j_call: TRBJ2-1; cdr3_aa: CASSYFLGGTVYNEQFF
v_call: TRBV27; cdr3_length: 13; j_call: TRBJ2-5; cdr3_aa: CASSLAGRRTQYF
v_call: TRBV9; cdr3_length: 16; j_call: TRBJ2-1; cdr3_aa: CASSLSGVWSYNEQFF
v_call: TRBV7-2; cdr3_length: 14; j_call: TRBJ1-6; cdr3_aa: CASSASTVNSPLHF
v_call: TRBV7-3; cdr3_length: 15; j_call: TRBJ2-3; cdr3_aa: CASSFTGGAQDTQYF
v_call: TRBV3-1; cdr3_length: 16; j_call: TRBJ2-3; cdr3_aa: CASSQWMAGVVSTKYF
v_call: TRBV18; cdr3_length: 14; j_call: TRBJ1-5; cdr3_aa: CASSPMGHNQPQHF
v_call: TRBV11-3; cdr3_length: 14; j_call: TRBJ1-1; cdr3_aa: CASSFYSSIVEAFF
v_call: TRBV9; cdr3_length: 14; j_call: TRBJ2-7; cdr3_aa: CASSVGGALAEQYF
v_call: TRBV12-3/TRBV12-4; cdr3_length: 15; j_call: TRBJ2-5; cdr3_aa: CASSFRLGRLGTQYF
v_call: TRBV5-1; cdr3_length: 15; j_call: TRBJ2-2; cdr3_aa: CASSQTNRETGELFF
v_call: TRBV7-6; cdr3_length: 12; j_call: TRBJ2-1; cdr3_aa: CASTGWGNEQFF
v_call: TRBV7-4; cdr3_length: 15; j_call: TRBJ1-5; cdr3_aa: CASSNRDRLGQPQHF
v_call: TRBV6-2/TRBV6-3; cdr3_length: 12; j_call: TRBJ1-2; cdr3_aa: CASSYMYHSYTF
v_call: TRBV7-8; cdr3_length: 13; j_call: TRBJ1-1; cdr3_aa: CASSPQVGTEAFF
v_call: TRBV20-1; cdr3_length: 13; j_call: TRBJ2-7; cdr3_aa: CSAREGPMREQYF
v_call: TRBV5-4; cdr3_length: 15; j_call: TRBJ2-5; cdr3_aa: CASSSTGQGMETQYF
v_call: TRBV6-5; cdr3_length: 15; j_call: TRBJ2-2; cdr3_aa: CASSSGTGETGELFF
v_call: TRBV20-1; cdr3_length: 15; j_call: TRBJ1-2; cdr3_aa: CSARRGRGQLLGYTF
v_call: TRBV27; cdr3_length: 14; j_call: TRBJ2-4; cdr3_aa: CASSLVAGGYIQYF
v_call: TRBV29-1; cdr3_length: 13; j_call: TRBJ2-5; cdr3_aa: CSVVRGGSETQYF
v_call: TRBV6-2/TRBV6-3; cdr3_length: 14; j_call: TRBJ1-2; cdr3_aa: CASSYSADPYGYTF
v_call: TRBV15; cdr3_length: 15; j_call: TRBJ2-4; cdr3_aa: CATSRDPRTGVIQYF
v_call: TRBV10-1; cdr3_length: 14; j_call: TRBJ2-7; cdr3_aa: CASSETRGTSEQYF
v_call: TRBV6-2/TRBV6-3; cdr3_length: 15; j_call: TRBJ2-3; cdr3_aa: CASSYSGSGTDTQYF
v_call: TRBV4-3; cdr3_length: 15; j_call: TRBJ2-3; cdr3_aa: CASSRNRVSTDTQYF
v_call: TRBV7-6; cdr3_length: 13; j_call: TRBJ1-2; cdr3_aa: CASSLGGEGGYTF
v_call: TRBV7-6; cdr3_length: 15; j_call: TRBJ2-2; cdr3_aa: CASSGGGISTGELFF
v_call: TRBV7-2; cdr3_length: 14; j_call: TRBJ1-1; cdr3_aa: CASKTGGLGTEAFF
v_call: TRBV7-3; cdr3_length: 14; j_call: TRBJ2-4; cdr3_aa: CASSSGQGANIQYF
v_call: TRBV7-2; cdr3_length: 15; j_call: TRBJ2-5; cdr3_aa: CASSLLDSPVETQYF
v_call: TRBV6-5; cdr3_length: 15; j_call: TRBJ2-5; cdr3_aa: CASSYSGQGLETQYF
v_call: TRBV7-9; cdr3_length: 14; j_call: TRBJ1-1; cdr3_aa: CASSLLQGAGAAFF
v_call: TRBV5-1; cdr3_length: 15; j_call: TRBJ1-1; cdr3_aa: CASSPTGQGGTEAFF
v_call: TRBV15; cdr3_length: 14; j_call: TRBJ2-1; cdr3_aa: CATSRESSYNEQFF
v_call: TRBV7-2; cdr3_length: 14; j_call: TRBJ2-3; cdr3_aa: CASSFGQGVDTQYF
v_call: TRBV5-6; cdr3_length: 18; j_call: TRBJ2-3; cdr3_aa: CASSLRTGGPPSTDTQYF
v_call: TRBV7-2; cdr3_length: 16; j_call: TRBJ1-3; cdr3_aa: CASSFTGTASGNTIYF
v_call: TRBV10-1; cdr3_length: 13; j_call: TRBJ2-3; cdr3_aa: CASSDATTDTQYF
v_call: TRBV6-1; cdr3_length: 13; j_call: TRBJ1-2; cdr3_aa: CASRAPTNYGYTF
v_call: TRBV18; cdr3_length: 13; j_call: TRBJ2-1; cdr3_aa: CASSSGRGDEQFF
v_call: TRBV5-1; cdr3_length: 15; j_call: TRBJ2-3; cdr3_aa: CASGAGGAEADTQYF
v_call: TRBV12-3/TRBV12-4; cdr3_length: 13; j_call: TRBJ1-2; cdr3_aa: CASTPGTGYGYTF
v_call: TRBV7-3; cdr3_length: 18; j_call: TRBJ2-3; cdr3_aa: CASSRAIPSGGRTDTQYF
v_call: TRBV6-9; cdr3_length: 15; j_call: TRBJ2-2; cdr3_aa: CASSRTGDGSGELFF
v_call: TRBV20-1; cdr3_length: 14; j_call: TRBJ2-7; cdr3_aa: CSARTWDSTYEQYF
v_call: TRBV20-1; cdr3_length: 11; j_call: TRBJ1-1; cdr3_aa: CSARPNTEAFF
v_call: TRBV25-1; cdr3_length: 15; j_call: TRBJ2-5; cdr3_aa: CASSDRGRGQETQYF
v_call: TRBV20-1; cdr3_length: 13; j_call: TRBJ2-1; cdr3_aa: CSRPGGPDNEQFF
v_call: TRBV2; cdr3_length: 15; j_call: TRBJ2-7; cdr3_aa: CASSGREQGPYEQYF
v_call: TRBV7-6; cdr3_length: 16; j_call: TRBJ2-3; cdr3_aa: CASSLGTGRFTDTQYF
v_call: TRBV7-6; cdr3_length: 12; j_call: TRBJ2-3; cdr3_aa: CASSYFGDTQYF
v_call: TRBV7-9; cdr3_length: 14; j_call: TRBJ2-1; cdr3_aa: CASSTGQSYNEQFF
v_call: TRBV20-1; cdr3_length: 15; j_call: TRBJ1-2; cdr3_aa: CSARDIAGANYGYTF
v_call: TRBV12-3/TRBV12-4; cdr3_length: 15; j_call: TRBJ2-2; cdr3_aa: CASSPRSQGTGELFF